The present entry profiles one T cell receptor beta chain with its context. Its specificity is not known. The PCR had 60 Vbeta and 13 Jbeta primers. TCRdb's table, derived via immunoSEQ multiplex PCR, lists solely in-frame clones and lacks some. The sample has about 62,000 clones, approximately 87% seen once. Per germline, CDR1 KGHSH and CDR2 LQKENI. The CDR3 spans 13 residues. V was clipped by 3 bases and J by 10 bases; unmatched bases: 4. These data are taken from a study of cytomegalovirus exposure and HLA in healthy donors. The study's findings and limits: Because they were indistinguishable, some V segments, including TRBV6-2 and TRBV6-3, were excluded. Among CMV-associated TCR beta chains, most appeared HLA-restricted in a later analysis. The study recorded 150 to 200 TCR beta chains that were cytomegalovirus-associated.

Sequencing was done on a sample of PBMCs. The V call is TRBV18, the J call TRBJ2-1, with 9 bases aligning to TRBD1. The receptor comes from a man aged 18 to 29 in good health and CMV-seronegative. The CDR3 here is CASSPTGGDEQFF. As DNA, the CDR3 is TGTGCCAGCTCACCTACAGGGGGCGACGAGCAGTTCTTC.